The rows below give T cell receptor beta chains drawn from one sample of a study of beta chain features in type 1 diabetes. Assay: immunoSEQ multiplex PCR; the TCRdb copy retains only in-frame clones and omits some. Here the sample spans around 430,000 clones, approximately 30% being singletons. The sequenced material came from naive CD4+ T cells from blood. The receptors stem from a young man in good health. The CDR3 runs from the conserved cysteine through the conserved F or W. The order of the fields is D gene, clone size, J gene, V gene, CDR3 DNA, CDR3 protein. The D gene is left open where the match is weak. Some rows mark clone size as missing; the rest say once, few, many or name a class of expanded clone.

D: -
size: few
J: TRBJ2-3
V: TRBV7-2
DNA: TGTGCCAGCAGCTCACAGGGCGATACGCAGTATTTT
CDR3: CASSSQGDTQYF

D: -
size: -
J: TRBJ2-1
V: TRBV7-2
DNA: TGTGCCAGCAGCTTAGATGGGGACTCAAGCTACAATGAGCAGTTCTTC
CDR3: CASSLDGDSSYNEQFF

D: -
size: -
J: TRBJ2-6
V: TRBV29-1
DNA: TGCAGCGTGCTGTCCACAGGGGCCAACGTCCTGACTTTC
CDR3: CSVLSTGANVLTF

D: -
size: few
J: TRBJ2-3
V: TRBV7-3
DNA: TGTGCCAGCAGCCCTGTCCTGAGCACAGATACGCAGTATTTT
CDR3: CASSPVLSTDTQYF

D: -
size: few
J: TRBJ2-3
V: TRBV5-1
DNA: TGCGCCAGCAGCTTGGTTCCTGTCGGGAGTACAGATACGCAGTATTTT
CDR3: CASSLVPVGSTDTQYF

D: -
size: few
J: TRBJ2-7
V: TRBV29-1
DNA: TGCAGCGTTGAGAAGAGAGCGGAGGGGTCCGAGCAGTACTTC
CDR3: CSVEKRAEGSEQYF

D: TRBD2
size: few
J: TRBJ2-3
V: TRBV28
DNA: TGTGCCAGCAGGGGGCCTCGGCGGGAGATGGCAGATACGCAGTATTTT
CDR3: CASRGPRREMADTQYF

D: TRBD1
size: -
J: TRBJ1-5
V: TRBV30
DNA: TGTGCCTGGAGGCCGGCGACAGGGGGGCCTTATAGCAATCAGCCCCAGCATTTT
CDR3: CAWRPATGGPYSNQPQHF

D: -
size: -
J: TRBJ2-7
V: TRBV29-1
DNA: TGCAGCGCGGAAGGACGGACCTACGAGCAGTACTTC
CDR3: CSAEGRTYEQYF

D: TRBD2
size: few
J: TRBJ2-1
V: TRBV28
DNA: TGTGCCAGCAGGGGACTAGCGGGAGGGTCCTACAATGAGCAGTTCTTC
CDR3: CASRGLAGGSYNEQFF

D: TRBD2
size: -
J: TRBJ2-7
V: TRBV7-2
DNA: TGTGCCAGCAATGAGCGGGGGTCCTACGAGCAGTACTTC
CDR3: CASNERGSYEQYF

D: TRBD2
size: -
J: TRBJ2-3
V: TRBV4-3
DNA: TGCGCCAGCAGCCAAGGGACTAGCGGAGTCAAAACAGATACGCAGTATTTT
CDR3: CASSQGTSGVKTDTQYF

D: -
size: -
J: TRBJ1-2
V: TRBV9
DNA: TGTGCCAGCAGCACGGGACCCTGGAGTGGCTACACCTTC
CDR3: CASSTGPWSGYTF

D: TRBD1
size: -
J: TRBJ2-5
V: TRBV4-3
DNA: TGCGCCAGCGACCGTCAGACAGGGCAAGAGACCCAGTACTTC
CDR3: CASDRQTGQETQYF

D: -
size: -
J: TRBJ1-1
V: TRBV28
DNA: TGTGCCAGCAGTTTGCTTGACACTGAAGCTTTCTTT
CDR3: CASSLLDTEAFF

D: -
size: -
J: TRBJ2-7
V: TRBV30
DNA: TGTGCCTGGAGTGTAAGGGGGATGCGACAGGAACCCTACGAGCAGTACTTC
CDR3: CAWSVRGMRQEPYEQYF

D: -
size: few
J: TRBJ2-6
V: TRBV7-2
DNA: TGTGCCAGCAGCTTCACCTCTGGGGCCAACGTCCTGACTTTC
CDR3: CASSFTSGANVLTF

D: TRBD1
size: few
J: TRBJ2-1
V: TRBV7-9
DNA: TGTGCCAGCAGCTTAGGAGGGACAGCCAATCTGGGCAATGAGCAGTTCTTC
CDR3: CASSLGGTANLGNEQFF

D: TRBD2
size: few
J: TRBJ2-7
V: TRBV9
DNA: TGTGCCAGCAGCCCGACTAGCGGGGCCACCTACGAGCAGTACTTC
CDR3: CASSPTSGATYEQYF

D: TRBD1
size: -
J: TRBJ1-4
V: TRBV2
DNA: TGTGCCAGCAGGGGACAGGGGCATGAAAAACTGTTTTTT
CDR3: CASRGQGHEKLFF

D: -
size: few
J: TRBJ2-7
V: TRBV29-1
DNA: TGCAGCGTTGAACGCATACAGGGTCTCTCCTACGAGCAGTACTTC
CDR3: CSVERIQGLSYEQYF

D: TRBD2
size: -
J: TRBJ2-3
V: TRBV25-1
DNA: TGTGCCAGCAGTGAAGCAGGGAGGGGTGGTTCAGATACGCAGTATTTT
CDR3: CASSEAGRGGSDTQYF

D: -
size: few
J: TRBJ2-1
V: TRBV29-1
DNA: TGCAGCGCACAAGCCGGGGCCAATGAGCAGTTCTTC
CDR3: CSAQAGANEQFF

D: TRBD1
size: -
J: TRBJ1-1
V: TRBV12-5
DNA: TGTGCTAGTGGTGCAGACAGGGGGCGAACTGAAGCTTTCTTT
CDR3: CASGADRGRTEAFF

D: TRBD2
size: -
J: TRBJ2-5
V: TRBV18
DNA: TGTGCCAGCTCACCCACCCGGGACGGGAGGTCCCAGTACTTC
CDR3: CASSPTRDGRSQYF

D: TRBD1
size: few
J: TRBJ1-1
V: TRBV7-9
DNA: TGTGCCAGCAGCTTTCGACAGGGGGGCACTGAAGCTTTCTTT
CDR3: CASSFRQGGTEAFF

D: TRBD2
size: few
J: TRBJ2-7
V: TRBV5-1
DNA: TGCGCCAGCAGCTTGGGTTCTAGCGGGAGCTACGAGCAGTACTTC
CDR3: CASSLGSSGSYEQYF

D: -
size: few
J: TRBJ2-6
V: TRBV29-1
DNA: TGCAGCGTTGACGGGGCCGCCTCTGGGGCCAACGTCCTGACTTTC
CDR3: CSVDGAASGANVLTF

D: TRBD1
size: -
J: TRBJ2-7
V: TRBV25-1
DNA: TGTGCCAGCAGCCTGACAGGGGTTGGGGCCTACGAGCAGTACTTC
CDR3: CASSLTGVGAYEQYF

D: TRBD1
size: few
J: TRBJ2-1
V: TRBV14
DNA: TGTGCCAGCAGCCCCAGACAGGGTCAGGGCAATGAGCAGTTCTTC
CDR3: CASSPRQGQGNEQFF

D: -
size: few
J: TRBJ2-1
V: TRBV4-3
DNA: TGCGCCAGCAGCTTGGCGGGATACTCCTACAATGAGCAGTTCTTC
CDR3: CASSLAGYSYNEQFF

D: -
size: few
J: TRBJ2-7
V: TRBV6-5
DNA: TGTGCCAGCAGTTACTCCGGACAGAGTCTCTACGAGCAGTACTTC
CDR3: CASSYSGQSLYEQYF

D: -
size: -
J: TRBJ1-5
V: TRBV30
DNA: TGTGCCTGGAGTGTAGTGAAGGGGACTCAGCCCCAGCATTTT
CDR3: CAWSVVKGTQPQHF

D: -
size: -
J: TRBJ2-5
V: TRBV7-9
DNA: TGTGCCAGCAGCTTATCGGGGGTCGTCGAGACCCAGTACTTC
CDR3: CASSLSGVVETQYF

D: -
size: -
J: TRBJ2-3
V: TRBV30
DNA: TGTGCCTGGAGTGTACATATGTCCTCAAGCACAGATACGCAGTATTTT
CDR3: CAWSVHMSSSTDTQYF

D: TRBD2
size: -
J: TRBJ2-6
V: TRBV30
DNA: TGTGCCTGGAACCCGGGAGGACACCCTGGGGCCAACGTCCTGACTTTC
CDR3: CAWNPGGHPGANVLTF

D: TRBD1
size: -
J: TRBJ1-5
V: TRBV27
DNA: TGTGCCAGCAGTTCGGACAGGGGCTATCAGCCCCAGCATTTT
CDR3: CASSSDRGYQPQHF

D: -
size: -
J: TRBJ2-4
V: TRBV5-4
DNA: TGTGCCAGCAGCCTAAACAGGGAATTAGAGTACTTC
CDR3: CASSLNRELEYF

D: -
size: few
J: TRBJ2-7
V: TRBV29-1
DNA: TGCAGCGTTCTATTCTACGAGCAGTACTTC
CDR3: CSVLFYEQYF

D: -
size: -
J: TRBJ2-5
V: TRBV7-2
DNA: TGTGCCAGCAGCTCCCCAGGCAGAGAGACCCAGTACTTC
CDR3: CASSSPGRETQYF

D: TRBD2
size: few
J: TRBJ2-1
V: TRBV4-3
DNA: TGCGCCAGCAGCCAACTAGCGGAGCGCTCCTACAATGAGCAGTTCTTC
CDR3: CASSQLAERSYNEQFF

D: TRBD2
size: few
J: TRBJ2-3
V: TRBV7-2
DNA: TGTGCCACCAGGCGGGGACTAGCCCCGGATACGCAGTATTTT
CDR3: CATRRGLAPDTQYF

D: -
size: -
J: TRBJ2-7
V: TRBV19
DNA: TGTGCCAGTAGTTCTCCCATTGGCCAAACCTACGAGCAGTACTTC
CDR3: CASSSPIGQTYEQYF

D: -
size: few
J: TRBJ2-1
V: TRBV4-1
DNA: TGCGCCAGCAGCCAAGCCACAGGGACTGAGCAGTTCTTC
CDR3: CASSQATGTEQFF

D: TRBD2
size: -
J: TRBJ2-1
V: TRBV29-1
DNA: TGCAGCGTTGAAAGGACTAGCGGTTACAATGAGCAGTTCTTC
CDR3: CSVERTSGYNEQFF

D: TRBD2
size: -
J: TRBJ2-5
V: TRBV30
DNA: TGTGCCTGGGGTGTAGCGGGAGGTGAGACCCAGTACTTC
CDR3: CAWGVAGGETQYF

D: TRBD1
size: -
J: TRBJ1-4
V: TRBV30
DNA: TGTGCCTGGAGGTTCACCCCCGGGACAGGGGATAGTGAAAAACTGTTTTTT
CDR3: CAWRFTPGTGDSEKLFF

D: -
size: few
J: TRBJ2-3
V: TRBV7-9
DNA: TGTTCCCCAGGGGCCGCTGGGGCAGATACGCAGTATTTT
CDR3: CSPGAAGADTQYF

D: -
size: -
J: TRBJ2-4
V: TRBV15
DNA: TGTGCCACCAGCAGAGGGGGACTAGCCAAAAACATTCAGTACTTC
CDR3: CATSRGGLAKNIQYF

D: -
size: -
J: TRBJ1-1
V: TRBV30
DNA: TGTGCCTGGAGTGCTGGTCAGGGTAGGAGCACTGAAGCTTTCTTT
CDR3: CAWSAGQGRSTEAFF

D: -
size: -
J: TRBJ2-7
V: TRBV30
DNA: TGTGCCTGGACTGTCGGAGGGGGCCACTACGAGCAGTACTTC
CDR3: CAWTVGGGHYEQYF

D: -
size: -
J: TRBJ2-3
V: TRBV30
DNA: TGTGCCTGGAGTCCAGGGGCCTCTACGCAGTATTTT
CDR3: CAWSPGASTQYF

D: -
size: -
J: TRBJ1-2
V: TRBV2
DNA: TGTGCCAGCAGTTCGGTCGGAGCTAACTATGGCTACACCTTC
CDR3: CASSSVGANYGYTF

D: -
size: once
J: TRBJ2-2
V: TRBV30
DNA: TGTGCCTGGAGAAGGGTAGCCGGCGGGGAGCTGTTTTTT
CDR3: CAWRRVAGGELFF

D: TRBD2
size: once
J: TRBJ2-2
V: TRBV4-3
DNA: TGCGCCAGCAGCTATAGCGGGCCCGGGGAGCTGTTTTTT
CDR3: CASSYSGPGELFF

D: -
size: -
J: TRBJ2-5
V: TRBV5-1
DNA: TGCGCCAGTCAGGACCTGAGGGAGACCCAGTACTTC
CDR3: CASQDLRETQYF

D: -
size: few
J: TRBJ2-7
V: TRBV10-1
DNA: TGCGCCAGCAGTGAGTCACGGGGAGCGTACTTC
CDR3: CASSESRGAYF

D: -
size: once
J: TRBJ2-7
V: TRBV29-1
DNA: TGCAGCGGGATGAAGACAGGCTCCTACGAGCAGTACTTC
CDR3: CSGMKTGSYEQYF

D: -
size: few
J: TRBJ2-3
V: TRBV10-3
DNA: TGTGCCATCAGTGGGGGGGCAGATACGCAGTATTTT
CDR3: CAISGGADTQYF